Described below is a single TCR beta chain sequence and its context. Libraries were prepared by immunoSEQ multiplex PCR; TCRdb keeps only in-frame clonotypes and omits some of them. The sample carries roughly 300,000 clones, just over 90% recorded once. The data originate from a study of blood T cell repertoires in COVID-19. The length of the CDR3 is 15 residues. The germline gives CDR1 KGHSH, CDR2 LQKENI. Unmatched junction bases numbered 10, after V lost 5 bases and J lost 5 bases. The chain is built from TRBV18 and TRBJ2-5; 8 bases are a match to TRBD1. The receptor was isolated from a woman between 35 and 50 years old with acute COVID-19. The source material was PBMCs or T cells enriched from blood (not recorded which). CDR3 coding DNA: TGTGCCAGCTCATCAGGGACAGGCGGCGGGGAGACCCAGTACTTC. Protein sequence: CASSSGTGGGETQYF.